This TCR beta chain appears in the sequencing data of a study of untreated major depressive disorder. Generated by immunoSEQ multiplex PCR, the TCRdb table keeps only in-frame clones and is missing some. The sample carries 15,000 to 20,000 clones, 70% to 90% recorded once. Material: CD4+ T cells from PBMCs. This TCR came from a woman aged 30 to 39 in good health.

The DNA of the CDR3 is TGTGCCTGGTTGAAGGACAGGCCCTATGGCTACACCTTC. Its protein product is CAWLKDRPYGYTF. V is TRBV30 and J is TRBJ1-2; 7 bases are shared with TRBD1. This CDR3 spans 13 amino acids. CDR1 and CDR2 (germline): GTSNPN, SVGIG (reference sequence). J gave up 4 bases and V 5 bases, and 7 bases lay outside the gene matches.